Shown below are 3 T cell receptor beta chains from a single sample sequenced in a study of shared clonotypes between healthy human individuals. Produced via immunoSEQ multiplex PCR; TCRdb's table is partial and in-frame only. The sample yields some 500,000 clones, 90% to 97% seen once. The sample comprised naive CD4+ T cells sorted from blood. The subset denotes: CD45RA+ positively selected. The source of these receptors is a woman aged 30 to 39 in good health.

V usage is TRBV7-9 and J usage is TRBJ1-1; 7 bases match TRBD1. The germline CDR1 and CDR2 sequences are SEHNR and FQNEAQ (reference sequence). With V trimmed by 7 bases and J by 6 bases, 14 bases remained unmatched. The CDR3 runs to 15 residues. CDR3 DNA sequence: TGTGCCAGCACCACAAGGGGGCAGGGGCGCCCTGAAGCTTTCTTT. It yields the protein CASTTRGQGRPEAFF.

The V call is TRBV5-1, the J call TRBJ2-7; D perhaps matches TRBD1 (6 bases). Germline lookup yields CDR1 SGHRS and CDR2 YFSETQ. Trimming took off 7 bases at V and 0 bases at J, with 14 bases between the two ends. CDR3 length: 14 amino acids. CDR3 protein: CASGVGTSSYEQYF. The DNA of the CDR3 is TGCGCCAGCGGGGTCGGGACATCCTCCTACGAGCAGTACTTC.

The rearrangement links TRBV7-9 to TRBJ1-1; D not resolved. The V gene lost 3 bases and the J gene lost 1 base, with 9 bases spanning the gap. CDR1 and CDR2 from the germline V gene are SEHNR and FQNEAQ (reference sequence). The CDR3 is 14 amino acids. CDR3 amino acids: CASSFPPGNTEAFF. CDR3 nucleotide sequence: TGTGCCAGCAGCTTCCCTCCTGGGAACACTGAAGCTTTCTTT. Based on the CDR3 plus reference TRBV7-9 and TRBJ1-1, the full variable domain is DTGVSQNPRHKITKRGQNVTFRCDPISEHNRLYWYRQTLGQGPEFLTYFQNEAQLEKSRLLSDRFSAERPKGSFSTLEIQRTEQGDSAMYLCASSFPPGNTEAFFGQGTRLTVV.